Following are 16 T cell receptor beta chains from one sample sequenced in a study of CD8 T cells in ankylosing spondylitis (TCRdb year 2017). Broad study findings and their caveats: Blood from ankylosing spondylitis patients appeared to be characterized by a TCR beta motif made up of several highly homologous amino acid variants.

Their antigen targets remain unknown. Library method: 5' RACE. Sequencing was performed on an Illumina HiSeq 2500. TCRdb took the public reads, trimmed them with fastp at Q25, ran MiXCR for clone calling and kept in-frame beta chains. Rows are unified per CDR3 protein, each entry keeping the most common DNA and genes. This sample has approximately 400,000 distinct CDR3 sequences in its table, and over 15% of those were observed once. Approximately 0.97% of the sample lies in the top ten. Source material: blood, either unsorted or a sorted T cell fraction (not recorded which). The source of these receptors is a male donor with ankylosing spondylitis.

This clonotype was seen many times. This rearrangement joins TRBV12-3 or TRBV12-4 to TRBJ2-1, with 9 nucleotides matching TRBD2. The CDR3 consists of 14 residues. V gave up 3 bases and J gave up 10 bases; unmatched junction bases: 7. The CDR3 DNA reads as TGTGCCAGCAGTTTGAGGGCGACTAGCGGAGAGCAGTTCTTC. It codes for CASSLRATSGEQFF.

The CDR3 DNA sequence: TGTGCCATCAGTGATTTAGGGAACTACTCCTACGAGCAGTACTTC. This translates into CAISDLGNYSYEQYF. This chain connects TRBV10-3 to TRBJ2-7; no clear D gene. V lost 3 bases and J lost 0, with 12 bases in between. Germline V lookup: CDR1 ENHRY, CDR2 SYGVKD. There are 15 residues in the CDR3.

In this sample, this clonotype turned up a few times. This chain connects TRBV3-1 to TRBJ2-2; D is uncertain. The CDR3 length is 14 residues. V was trimmed by 4 bases and J by 7 bases, leaving 13 bases between them. The germline gives CDR1 LGHDT, CDR2 YNNKEL (reference sequence). CDR3 nucleotide sequence: TGTGCCAGCAGCCTATCAATCCCAGGCGGGGAGCTGTTTTTT. This gives the protein CASSLSIPGGELFF.

This clonotype was picked up a small number of times. The chain uses TRBV4-3 and TRBJ2-1; 10 bases line up with TRBD2. V shed 3 bases, J shed 8 bases, and the junction held 7 bases outside the gene matches. This CDR3 region has 15 residues. In germline, CDR1 is LGHNA, CDR2 YSLEER. CDR3 sequence: CASSQGTSGIYEQFF. In DNA, the CDR3 is TGCGCCAGCAGCCAGGGAACTAGCGGGATATATGAGCAGTTCTTC.

This clonotype appeared a few times. The chain joins TRBV7-2 to TRBJ1-4; possibly TRBD1 for D (6 bases). CDR1 and CDR2 (germline): SGHTA, FQGNSA. This CDR3 has 15 amino acids. V was clipped by 4 bases and J by 4 bases, with 13 bases between them. The CDR3 nucleotides are TGTGCCAGCAGCTCCCTCAGGGGCAATAATGAAAAACTGTTTTTT. Protein product: CASSSLRGNNEKLFF.

This clonotype was seen at least ten times. This rearrangement joins TRBV12-3 or TRBV12-4 to TRBJ2-3, with D maybe TRBD2 (6 bases). The CDR3 spans 15 residues. V gave up 4 bases and J gave up 0 bases, with 11 bases separating them. The CDR3 spells CASSSRTTSTDTQYF. The CDR3 bases are TGTGCCAGCAGTTCCCGGACTACTAGCACAGATACGCAGTATTTT.

This clonotype was counted a few times. The rearrangement joins TRBV20-1 to TRBJ1-5; D not certain. Germline CDR1 DFQATT, CDR2 SNEGSKA (reference sequence). V was clipped by 4 bases and J by 0 bases, with 10 bases between them. The CDR3 spans 14 residues. For the CDR3, the DNA is TGCAGTGCTACTTCAGGAGATAGCAATCAGCCCCAGCATTTT. Residues: CSATSGDSNQPQHF.

This clonotype was seen only a few times. The rearrangement links TRBV7-8 to TRBJ2-7; either TRBD1 or TRBD2 may fit D (6 bases each). The germline gives CDR1 SGHVS, CDR2 FQNEAQ. V gave up 4 bases and J gave up 4 bases, with 17 bases separating them. CDR3 size: 15 residues. CDR3 residues: CASSSVRGALYEQYF. CDR3 bases: TGTGCCAGCAGCTCTGTAAGGGGGGCGTTATACGAGCAGTACTTC.

Only a few counts were recorded for this clonotype. The chain joins TRBV20-1 to TRBJ2-7; D unresolved. V was clipped by 3 bases and J by 2 bases, with 20 bases between them. The CDR3 spans 16 residues. Germline V lookup: CDR1 DFQATT, CDR2 SNEGSKA (reference sequence). The CDR3 region is CSASRRKGRPTYEQYF. CDR3 nucleotides: TGCAGTGCTAGTCGGCGCAAGGGCAGGCCTACCTACGAGCAGTACTTC.

In its sample, this clonotype was seen a few times. The chain links TRBV28 to TRBJ2-6, with 7 bases identical to TRBD1. Germline V gene data show CDR1 as MDHEN and CDR2 as SYDVKM. This CDR3 is 15 amino acids long. V gave up 6 bases and J gave up 2 bases; unmatched junction bases: 4. CDR3 in DNA: TGTGCCAGCAGAACCGGGACAGCTGGGGCCAACGTCCTGACTTTC. Its protein is CASRTGTAGANVLTF.

This clonotype was counted many times. The J gene is TRBJ2-1, the V gene TRBV4-3; 8 positions match TRBD1. CDR3 length equals 16 residues. Germline V gene lookup returns CDR1 LGHNA and CDR2 YSLEER. Trimming removed 1 base from V and 10 bases from J; junction bases left unmatched: 12. The CDR3: CASSQVLSPGQGEQFF. CDR3 DNA sequence: TGCGCCAGCAGCCAAGTACTTTCTCCCGGACAGGGCGAGCAGTTCTTC.

V is TRBV28 and J is TRBJ2-7; D tentatively reads TRBD1 or TRBD2 (5 bases each). Germline assignment: CDR1 MDHEN and CDR2 SYDVKM. Between the trimmed V and J ends, which lost 4 bases and 8 bases, there was a span of 18 bases. The CDR3 length is 14 residues. CDR3 sequence (DNA): TGTGCCAGCAGTTCCCTGGGACCTCCTACGAAGCAGTACTTC. Translating gives CASSSLGPPTKQYF.

This clonotype was counted between two and nine times. The rearrangement uses TRBV27 and TRBJ1-4, with 9 bases that match TRBD1. Germline V CDR1 and CDR2: MNHEY, SMNVEV (reference sequence). The CDR3 is 19 amino acids. V was pared by 3 bases and J by 2 bases, with 13 bases of the junction left unmatched. CDR3 sequence (DNA): TGTGCCAGCAGTTTGGTGGCCGCCTTACAGGGGGCGACTAATGAAAAACTGTTTTTT. Translation: CASSLVAALQGATNEKLFF.

This clonotype occurred many times. This CDR3 reads CASTQGGPSNQPQHF. CDR3 sequence (DNA): TGTGCCAGCACCCAGGGGGGGCCTAGCAATCAGCCCCAGCATTTT. This sequence joins TRBV12-3 or TRBV12-4 and TRBJ1-5; 7 bases align to TRBD1. The CDR3 covers 15 residues. V was clipped by 7 bases and J by 0 bases; unmatched bases: 6.

The chain carries TRBV9 and TRBJ2-1, with 10 bases matching TRBD2. Germline V CDR1 and CDR2: SGDLS, YYNGEE. J was trimmed by 5 bases and V by 3 bases; bases with no gene match: 5. The CDR3 consists of 15 residues. Written as DNA, the CDR3 is TGTGCCAGCAGCGGAACCGGGACTAGCGACAATGAGCAGTTCTTC. Amino acids: CASSGTGTSDNEQFF.

The gene calls are TRBV7-9 and TRBJ2-7; 8 bases map to TRBD2. J was trimmed by 0 bases and V by 5 bases; bases with no gene match: 6. The germline CDR1 and CDR2 sequences are SEHNR and FQNEAQ (reference sequence). The CDR3 sequence is 15 residues long. The CDR3: CASSNLAGSSYEQYF. The CDR3 DNA reads TGTGCCAGCAGCAATTTAGCGGGAAGCTCCTACGAGCAGTACTTC.